This T cell receptor beta chain was observed in a study of blood T cell repertoires in COVID-19. V was pared by 8 bases and J by 1 base, with 4 bases of the junction left unmatched. CDR3 length: 15 amino acids. Germline CDR1 reads SEHNR; CDR2 reads FQNEAQ (reference sequence). Sequencing was performed with immunoSEQ multiplex PCR; in TCRdb, only in-frame clones are kept and a portion is missing. Here the sample spans tens of thousands of clones, roughly three quarters being singletons. V usage is TRBV7-9 and J usage is TRBJ2-6, with TRBD2 matching 8 bases. Sample: peripheral blood. The receptor was derived from a man aged 70-80 years with acute or convalescent COVID-19. Here the CDR3 reads CASSGRASGANVLTF. In nucleotides, the CDR3 is TGTGCCAGCTCCGGGAGGGCTTCTGGGGCCAACGTCCTGACTTTC.